The 9 T cell receptor beta chains given below trace back to one sample, sequenced in a study of shared clonotypes between healthy human individuals. Here immunoSEQ multiplex PCR was the method, and the copy in TCRdb shows in-frame clones only, minus some. The table includes 1.4 million to 1.5 million clones, over 95% detected once. Sequencing was done on a sample of naive CD4+ T cells sorted from blood. Noted subset: CD45RA+ positively selected. These receptors all stem from a man in his thirties or forties in good health.

The rearrangement uses TRBV6-5 and TRBJ2-1; possibly TRBD1 or TRBD2 for D (5 bases each). Germline CDR1 MNHEY, CDR2 SVGAGI. The V end was cut by 2 bases, the J end by 6 bases, with 14 bases between. The CDR3 is made up of 15 amino acids. The CDR3 nucleotides are TGTGCCAGCAGTTACGACGGGGCGGCGTCCAATGAGCAGTTCTTC. As protein: CASSYDGAASNEQFF.

The rearrangement joins TRBV28 to TRBJ2-7; TRBD2 aligns across 9 bases. CDR1 and CDR2 from the germline V gene are MDHEN and SYDVKM. This CDR3 comprises 16 residues. The V segment lost 5 bases and the J segment 6 bases; nucleotides outside the gene matches: 14. This chain's CDR3 is CASSLLAGGVAGEQYF. The CDR3 region has the DNA TGTGCCAGCAGTCTACTAGCGGGTGGGGTCGCCGGCGAGCAGTACTTC.

The chain carries TRBV7-2 and TRBJ2-7, with D maybe TRBD2 (5 bases). The CDR3 length is 13 residues. With 8 bases removed from V and 0 bases from J, the gap between germline ends came to 11 bases. Per the germline V gene, CDR1 is SGHTA and CDR2 is FQGNSA. The CDR3 loop is CASREAASYEQYF. CDR3 DNA: TGTGCCAGCCGAGAAGCGGCCTCCTACGAGCAGTACTTC.

The chain employs TRBV5-1 and TRBJ2-7; D not certain. The germline V gene encodes CDR1 SGHRS and CDR2 YFSETQ. With 2 bases removed from V and 2 bases from J, the gap between germline ends came to 17 bases. CDR3 length equals 16 residues. CDR3 sequence reads: CASSFGRAAETYEQYF. CDR3 coding DNA: TGCGCCAGCAGCTTTGGACGGGCCGCGGAGACCTACGAGCAGTACTTC. Complete variable domain (other parts from reference TRBV5-1 and TRBJ2-7): KAGVTQTPRYLIKTRGQQVTLSCSPISGHRSVSWYQQTPGQGLQFLFEYFSETQRNKGNFPGRFSGRQFSNSRSEMNVSTLELGDSALYLCASSFGRAAETYEQYFGPGTRLTVT.

The rearrangement uses TRBV2 and TRBJ2-5; no reliable D call. This CDR3 contains 12 residues. Germline lookup yields CDR1 SNHLY and CDR2 FYNNEI. Trimming removed 6 bases from V and 4 bases from J, with 9 bases in between. The CDR3 DNA sequence: TGTGCCAGCAGGCGGACCGGAGAGACCCAGTACTTC. Its translation: CASRRTGETQYF.

This clone occurred once. This chain uses TRBV5-5 with TRBJ2-4; 14 bases line up with TRBD2. With V trimmed by 4 bases and J by 0 bases, 6 bases remained unmatched. Per the germline V gene, CDR1 is SGHKS and CDR2 is YYEKEE (reference sequence). The CDR3 covers 18 residues. The CDR3 DNA reads as TGTGCCAGCAGCGATCCGGGACTAGCGGGAGTAGCCAAAAACATTCAGTACTTC. Translating it yields CASSDPGLAGVAKNIQYF.

J is TRBJ2-3 and V is TRBV6-4, with 11 bases fitting TRBD2. V was clipped by 4 bases and J by 3 bases; unmatched bases: 6. From germline, CDR1 is MRHNA and CDR2 SNTAGT. The CDR3 spans 16 residues. This chain's CDR3 is CASSALAGGGTDTQYF. In DNA form, the CDR3 reads TGTGCCAGCAGTGCCCTAGCGGGAGGAGGGACAGATACGCAGTATTTT.

In its sample, this clone was seen once. The genes are TRBV7-9 and TRBJ2-1; 9 bases are a match to TRBD2. The CDR3 runs 14 residues. Trimming at V came to 8 bases and at J to 8 bases, leaving 10 bases not matched to a gene. Germline V gene sequence: CDR1 SEHNR, CDR2 FQNEAQ (reference sequence). CDR3 amino acids: CASFGVAGVYEQFF. The CDR3 DNA follows: TGTGCCAGCTTTGGGGTAGCGGGAGTTTATGAGCAGTTCTTC.

The V and J genes are TRBV25-1 and TRBJ2-5, with 10 bases identical to TRBD2. V lost 1 base and J lost 4; bases outside the gene matches: 12. Germline V CDR1 and CDR2: MGHDK, SYGVNS. CDR3 length: 18 amino acids. The CDR3 nucleotides read TGTGCCAGCAGTGAATCGGTAGCGGGAGGAGATGGCGGAGAGACCCAGTACTTC. Protein sequence: CASSESVAGGDGGETQYF.